The next 8 T cell receptor beta chains were all read from a single sample in a study of neurological immune-mediated disorders. TCRdb reanalysed the 5' RACE reads using MiXCR and keeps one entry per CDR3 protein. The sample holds tens of thousands of distinct CDR3 sequences, approximately 3.3% seen once. Sequenced input: PBMCs. All receptors derive from a man between 35 and 55 years old with multiple sclerosis.

This clonotype was recorded many times. The chain has TRBV12-3 or TRBV12-4 and TRBJ1-2; maybe TRBD1 (5 bases). Trimming shortened V by 6 bases and J by 8 bases, and 13 bases separated the two germline ends. The CDR3 consists of 12 residues. This chain's CDR3 is CASSVPGGGYTF. The CDR3 DNA follows: TGTGCCAGCAGCGTGCCTGGGGGAGGCTACACCTTC.

A few counts support this clonotype. The chain combines TRBV7-9 with TRBJ2-7, with 8 positions matching TRBD2. J lost 7 bases, V lost 2 bases, and 1 base had no gene match. The CDR3 totals 12 residues. Per the germline V gene, CDR1 is SEHNR and CDR2 is FQNEAQ (reference sequence). The CDR3: CASSLTSGEQYF. CDR3 DNA: TGTGCCAGCAGCTTAACTAGCGGAGAGCAGTACTTC.

This clonotype showed up many times. The chain recombines TRBV7-2 with TRBJ2-1; tentatively, D is TRBD1 (6 bases). Between the trimmed V and J ends, which lost 5 bases and 1 base, there was a span of 12 bases. Germline V gene data show CDR1 as SGHTA and CDR2 as FQGNSA. CDR3 size: 15 residues. The CDR3 spells CASSPQTGSYNEQFF. The CDR3 DNA reads as TGTGCCAGCAGCCCCCAGACAGGTTCCTACAATGAGCAGTTCTTC.

On this clonotype itself: A much bigger clone sits one base away, suggesting this may be a read error. The CDR3 region is CASSLLSGGNQPQNF. As DNA, the CDR3 is TGTGCCAGCAGCTTGTTGTCAGGAGGAAATCAGCCCCAGAATTTT. The chain combines TRBV5-5 with TRBJ1-5; D gene uncertain. Germline CDR1 SGHKS, CDR2 YYEKEE (reference sequence). The CDR3 spans 15 residues.

This sequence joins TRBV5-8 and TRBJ2-3; tentative D call: TRBD2 (6 bases). Trimming took 2 bases from V and 2 from J, leaving 12 bases between them. The CDR3 totals 15 residues. Per germline, CDR1 SGHTS and CDR2 YDEGEE. Written as DNA, the CDR3 is TGTGCCAGCAGCTTTTGGCAGGGACTCACAGATACGCAGTATTTT. The encoded protein is CASSFWQGLTDTQYF.

This clonotype was recorded at least ten times. The junction differs from germline at one of its ends, possibly a read error. The chain employs TRBV12-3 or TRBV12-4 and TRBJ1-5; tentatively, D is TRBD1 (5 bases). This CDR3 region has 15 residues. The DNA of the CDR3 is TGTGCCAGCAGTTCCCCCTCGGGGGGTTGGCAGCCCCAGAATTTT. Its protein product is CASSSPSGGWQPQNF.

This clonotype was picked up many times. The chain couples TRBV25-1 to TRBJ2-3, with D possibly TRBD1 on 5 matching bases. Germline lookup yields CDR1 MGHDK and CDR2 SYGVNS. V was pared by 6 bases and J by 0 bases, with 22 bases between. The CDR3 totals 18 residues. The CDR3 DNA is TGTGCCAGCAGCGAGCGCGAATTACAGGTGATTAGCACAGATACGCAGTATTTT. Protein: CASSERELQVISTDTQYF. Full variable domain (outside the CDR3, taken from reference TRBV25-1 and TRBJ2-3): EADIYQTPRYLVIGTGKKITLECSQTMGHDKMYWYQQDPGMELHLIHYSYGVNSTEKGDLSSESTVSRIRTEHFPLTLESARPSHTSQYLCASSERELQVISTDTQYFGPGTRLTVL.

This clonotype was picked up many times. The J gene is TRBJ1-2, the V gene TRBV5-5; possibly TRBD1 for D (5 bases). The CDR3 runs to 12 residues. The V gene lost 3 bases and the J gene lost 8 bases, with 11 bases spanning the gap. Germline lookup yields CDR1 SGHKS and CDR2 YYEKEE (reference sequence). CDR3 in DNA: TGTGCCAGCAGCTCCAGGGAGGTGGGCTACACCTTC. It codes for CASSSREVGYTF.